The rows below give T cell receptor beta chains drawn from one sample of a study of blood T cell repertoires in COVID-19. Libraries were prepared by immunoSEQ multiplex PCR; TCRdb keeps only in-frame clonotypes and omits some of them. Of about 100,000 clones in the sample, just under 80% were seen once. Sequencing was performed on peripheral blood. The receptors were gathered from a woman between 65 and 79 years old with acute or convalescent COVID-19. The CDR3 runs from the conserved cysteine through the conserved F or W. The D gene is left open where the match is weak. Some rows have no size entry. The others give once, few or many, or a class for an expanded clone.

clone_size: NA
j_call: TRBJ1-1
d_call: NA
v_call: TRBV28
cdr3_nt: TGTGCCAGCAGTCGACAGGTTCAAGCTTTCTTT
cdr3_aa: CASSRQVQAFF

clone_size: few
j_call: TRBJ1-6
d_call: NA
v_call: TRBV27
cdr3_nt: TGTGCCAGCGGGGGAAACCCGACAGGAGGAGGTCCACCCCTCCACTTT
cdr3_aa: CASGGNPTGGGPPLHF

clone_size: NA
j_call: TRBJ1-4
d_call: NA
v_call: TRBV27
cdr3_nt: TGTGCCAGCAGCCAGCTCGCAGGTGTGAATGAAAAACTGTTTTTT
cdr3_aa: CASSQLAGVNEKLFF

clone_size: NA
j_call: TRBJ2-1
d_call: NA
v_call: TRBV12-3/TRBV12-4
cdr3_nt: TGTGCCAGCGGCCTCTACAATGAGCAGTTCTTC
cdr3_aa: CASGLYNEQFF

clone_size: NA
j_call: TRBJ2-3
d_call: NA
v_call: TRBV7-9
cdr3_nt: TGTGCCAGCAGCTTAGGGGTCGGAGGGAAAGCAGATACGCAGTATTTT
cdr3_aa: CASSLGVGGKADTQYF

clone_size: NA
j_call: TRBJ2-2
d_call: NA
v_call: TRBV14
cdr3_nt: TGTGCCAGCAGCCTACGGACAGATAACACCGGGGAGCTGTTTTTT
cdr3_aa: CASSLRTDNTGELFF

clone_size: NA
j_call: TRBJ2-5
d_call: TRBD2
v_call: TRBV10-2
cdr3_nt: TGCGCCAGCAGAGATCTTAGCGGGGGGACGGAGACCCAGTACTTC
cdr3_aa: CASRDLSGGTETQYF

clone_size: NA
j_call: TRBJ1-6
d_call: NA
v_call: TRBV5-4
cdr3_nt: TGTGCCAGCAGCTTGCAGGGCGGATCACCCCTCCACTTT
cdr3_aa: CASSLQGGSPLHF

clone_size: once
j_call: TRBJ2-1
d_call: TRBD1
v_call: TRBV6-5
cdr3_nt: TGTGCCAGCAGGCGAAGGGACAGTGGAGAGGCTGAGCAGTTCTTC
cdr3_aa: CASRRRDSGEAEQFF

clone_size: many
j_call: TRBJ1-1
d_call: NA
v_call: TRBV19
cdr3_nt: TGTGCCAGTAGTCAAAGGACAGCGACGAACACTGAAGCTTTCTTT
cdr3_aa: CASSQRTATNTEAFF

clone_size: NA
j_call: TRBJ2-3
d_call: TRBD1
v_call: TRBV6-1
cdr3_nt: TGTGCCAGCAGTGAAGGACAAGGGGGCTGGACAGATACGCAGTATTTT
cdr3_aa: CASSEGQGGWTDTQYF

clone_size: NA
j_call: TRBJ2-5
d_call: NA
v_call: TRBV28
cdr3_nt: TGTGCCAGCAGGCAGGGTAGCCAAGAGACCCAGTACTTC
cdr3_aa: CASRQGSQETQYF

clone_size: NA
j_call: TRBJ1-4
d_call: NA
v_call: TRBV28
cdr3_nt: TGTGCCAGCAGTCCCGGGACACCAAGCGAAAAACTGTTTTTT
cdr3_aa: CASSPGTPSEKLFF

clone_size: NA
j_call: TRBJ2-4
d_call: TRBD2
v_call: TRBV7-2
cdr3_nt: TGTGCCAGCACCCTCACTAGCGGGGGGGTTCTAGCCAAAAACATTCAGTACTTC
cdr3_aa: CASTLTSGGVLAKNIQYF

clone_size: NA
j_call: TRBJ1-1
d_call: TRBD1
v_call: TRBV7-9
cdr3_nt: TGTGCCAGCAGCCCGGGGACAGGGGAGACTGAAGCTTTCTTT
cdr3_aa: CASSPGTGETEAFF

clone_size: NA
j_call: TRBJ1-2
d_call: TRBD1
v_call: TRBV12-3/TRBV12-4
cdr3_nt: TGTGCCAGCGCCATGGGACAGGGAGGTGGCTACACCTTC
cdr3_aa: CASAMGQGGGYTF

clone_size: NA
j_call: TRBJ2-7
d_call: NA
v_call: TRBV7-8
cdr3_nt: TGTGCCAGCAGCTACAACAGGGATCCAAAAAGCATGGGCGAGCAGTACTTC
cdr3_aa: CASSYNRDPKSMGEQYF

clone_size: NA
j_call: TRBJ1-4
d_call: TRBD1
v_call: TRBV18
cdr3_nt: TGTGCCAGCTCATTGATTCCGGGACAGGGAGAAAAACTGTTTTTT
cdr3_aa: CASSLIPGQGEKLFF

clone_size: once
j_call: TRBJ2-3
d_call: NA
v_call: TRBV30
cdr3_nt: TGTGCCTGGACCCGACAGGGCGGAATAGCGGAGAATACGCAGTATTTT
cdr3_aa: CAWTRQGGIAENTQYF

clone_size: NA
j_call: TRBJ1-2
d_call: NA
v_call: TRBV7-8
cdr3_nt: TGTGCCAGCAGCTTAGCCACAGGAAGAGGCTACACCTTC
cdr3_aa: CASSLATGRGYTF

clone_size: NA
j_call: TRBJ1-5
d_call: NA
v_call: TRBV6-5
cdr3_nt: TGTGCCAGCAGTTACGATCAGGGGCCCAATCAGCCCCAGCATTTT
cdr3_aa: CASSYDQGPNQPQHF

clone_size: NA
j_call: TRBJ2-4
d_call: NA
v_call: TRBV5-6
cdr3_nt: TGTGCCAGCAGCTATACAGGGGCCAAAAACATTCAGTACTTC
cdr3_aa: CASSYTGAKNIQYF

clone_size: once
j_call: TRBJ1-1
d_call: NA
v_call: TRBV5-6
cdr3_nt: TGTGCCAGCAGCGAAGACCTAGGGGCGAACACTGAAGCTTTCTTT
cdr3_aa: CASSEDLGANTEAFF

clone_size: NA
j_call: TRBJ1-6
d_call: NA
v_call: TRBV6-5
cdr3_nt: TGTGCCAGCAGCGGCAGGTCTTATAATTCACCCCTCCACTTT
cdr3_aa: CASSGRSYNSPLHF

clone_size: once
j_call: TRBJ2-1
d_call: NA
v_call: TRBV2
cdr3_nt: TGTGCCAGCAGTTTTGGGGGCCAGGGGCGCAATGAGCAGTTCTTC
cdr3_aa: CASSFGGQGRNEQFF

clone_size: NA
j_call: TRBJ1-5
d_call: NA
v_call: TRBV3-1/TRBV3-2
cdr3_nt: TGTGCCAGCAGCCAAGATCGTGAAGCGACCCAGCATTTT
cdr3_aa: CASSQDREATQHF

clone_size: NA
j_call: TRBJ2-1
d_call: TRBD2
v_call: TRBV4-2
cdr3_nt: TGTGCCAGCAGCCAAGATACTAGCGGGGGGGCCAAGAATGAGCAGTTCTTC
cdr3_aa: CASSQDTSGGAKNEQFF

clone_size: NA
j_call: TRBJ2-2
d_call: NA
v_call: TRBV14
cdr3_nt: TGTGCCAGCAGCCCTCGGTGGGCCTCGAACACCGGGGAGCTGTTTTTT
cdr3_aa: CASSPRWASNTGELFF

clone_size: NA
j_call: TRBJ1-1
d_call: TRBD1
v_call: TRBV6-2/TRBV6-3
cdr3_nt: TGTGCCAGCAGTTACGGGGGACAGGGGAGGGAAGCTTTCTTT
cdr3_aa: CASSYGGQGREAFF

clone_size: NA
j_call: TRBJ2-1
d_call: NA
v_call: TRBV29-1
cdr3_nt: TGCAGCGTTGTTGGGGCAAATGAGCAGTTCTTC
cdr3_aa: CSVVGANEQFF

clone_size: NA
j_call: TRBJ1-2
d_call: TRBD1
v_call: TRBV30
cdr3_nt: TGTGCCTGGAGTGTTGGGGGACAGACTAACTATGGCTACACCTTC
cdr3_aa: CAWSVGGQTNYGYTF

clone_size: NA
j_call: TRBJ1-3
d_call: NA
v_call: TRBV28
cdr3_nt: TGTGCCAGCAGTTTAAGGGTGGGGGGGGCTGGAAACACCATATATTTT
cdr3_aa: CASSLRVGGAGNTIYF

clone_size: NA
j_call: TRBJ2-5
d_call: TRBD2
v_call: TRBV6-5
cdr3_nt: TGTGCCGGGGGGGAAGGGGAAGAGACCCAGTACTTC
cdr3_aa: CAGGEGEETQYF

clone_size: NA
j_call: TRBJ2-3
d_call: TRBD2
v_call: TRBV6-2/TRBV6-3
cdr3_nt: TGTGCCAGCAGTTACCGGGGGGGCACAGATACGCAGTATTTT
cdr3_aa: CASSYRGGTDTQYF

clone_size: NA
j_call: TRBJ1-2
d_call: TRBD1
v_call: TRBV6-5
cdr3_nt: TGTGCCAGCATAAGGACAGGGGGGTATGGCTACACCTTC
cdr3_aa: CASIRTGGYGYTF

clone_size: NA
j_call: TRBJ1-2
d_call: TRBD1
v_call: TRBV2
cdr3_nt: TGTGCCAGCAGTTTACAGGGGGCTGGGGATGGCTACACCTTC
cdr3_aa: CASSLQGAGDGYTF

clone_size: few
j_call: TRBJ2-7
d_call: TRBD1
v_call: TRBV9
cdr3_nt: TGTGCCAGCAGCGAAGGACAGGGTCCCCTCTACGAGCAGTACTTC
cdr3_aa: CASSEGQGPLYEQYF

clone_size: once
j_call: TRBJ2-1
d_call: NA
v_call: TRBV5-1
cdr3_nt: TGCGCCAGCAGCTTGGCAGGCTTTAGCTCCTACAATGAGCAGTTCTTC
cdr3_aa: CASSLAGFSSYNEQFF

clone_size: NA
j_call: TRBJ1-5
d_call: NA
v_call: TRBV24-1
cdr3_nt: TGTGCCACCAGTGATCCGGGGGAAGGGCCCCAGCATTTT
cdr3_aa: CATSDPGEGPQHF

clone_size: once
j_call: TRBJ2-3
d_call: TRBD2
v_call: TRBV7-2
cdr3_nt: TGTGCCAGCAGCTCTCGACTAGCGGGGGGAAGCACAGATACGCAGTATTTT
cdr3_aa: CASSSRLAGGSTDTQYF

clone_size: NA
j_call: TRBJ2-5
d_call: TRBD2
v_call: TRBV24-1
cdr3_nt: TGTGCCACCTCCCCCGGGGGGGGGCGGTGGGAGACCCAGTACTTC
cdr3_aa: CATSPGGGRWETQYF

clone_size: NA
j_call: TRBJ1-4
d_call: TRBD1
v_call: TRBV11-2
cdr3_nt: TGTGCCAGCAGCTCCGGGGGGACAGGGCGCGAAAAACTGTTTTTT
cdr3_aa: CASSSGGTGREKLFF

clone_size: NA
j_call: TRBJ1-1
d_call: NA
v_call: TRBV12-5
cdr3_nt: TGTGCTAGTGGTTTAGGGACACAGAACACTGAAGCTTTCTTT
cdr3_aa: CASGLGTQNTEAFF

clone_size: NA
j_call: TRBJ2-1
d_call: TRBD1
v_call: TRBV24-1
cdr3_nt: TGTGCCACCAGTGAGGACAGGGGGGGCGAGCAGTTCTTC
cdr3_aa: CATSEDRGGEQFF

clone_size: NA
j_call: TRBJ1-4
d_call: NA
v_call: TRBV5-6
cdr3_nt: TGTGCCAGCAGCTTCACAGGGAGGGAGAGGGAAAAACTGTTTTTT
cdr3_aa: CASSFTGREREKLFF

clone_size: NA
j_call: TRBJ2-5
d_call: NA
v_call: TRBV6-5
cdr3_nt: TGTGCCAGCAGTTACTCGCCGACAAGACAAGAGACCCAGTACTTC
cdr3_aa: CASSYSPTRQETQYF

clone_size: once
j_call: TRBJ1-5
d_call: NA
v_call: TRBV30
cdr3_nt: TGTGCCTGGAGTTCACAGCAAGCGGAGCCCCAGCATTTT
cdr3_aa: CAWSSQQAEPQHF